Shown below are 31 T cell receptor beta chains from a single sample sequenced in a study of technical replicates of blood from a handful of donors. Method: immunoSEQ multiplex PCR; TCRdb's copy keeps in-frame clones and lacks some. The sample has about 83,000 clones, around 92% seen once. Sequencing was carried out using T cells isolated from PBMCs. Receptors originate from a human donor in good health.

This sequence joins TRBV2 and TRBJ1-2; perhaps TRBD1 as D (6 bases). With 8 bases removed from V and 4 bases from J, the gap between germline ends came to 8 bases. The germline gives CDR1 SNHLY, CDR2 FYNNEI. CDR3 length: 11 residues. As DNA, the CDR3 is TGTGCCAGCGGACAGCTCTATGGCTACACCTTC. It specifies CASGQLYGYTF.

This chain connects TRBV15 to TRBJ1-4, with a tentative D call TRBD1 (6 bases). This CDR3 contains 18 residues. Germline CDR1 is LNHNV and CDR2 is YYDKDF (reference sequence). V lost 5 bases, J lost 0 bases, and 19 bases lay in between. The CDR3 nucleotides read TGTGCCACCAGCTCAGGGGTAGGAGGACCAGCAACTAATGAAAAACTGTTTTTT. It translates to CATSSGVGGPATNEKLFF.

The chain carries TRBV4-2 and TRBJ2-1; TRBD2 aligns across 10 bases. This CDR3 is 13 amino acids long. Unmatched junction bases numbered 3, after V lost 0 bases and J lost 13 bases. Looked up from germline, CDR1 is LGHNA and CDR2 is YNFKEQ. CDR3 bases: TGTGCCAGCAGCCAAGATCTAGCGGGAGACCAGTTCTTC. Translation gives CASSQDLAGDQFF.

V and J are TRBV27 and TRBJ2-7; TRBD2 matches 13 bases. The V gene's germline CDR1 is MNHEY and CDR2 SMNVEV (reference sequence). Trimming took 3 bases from V and 7 from J; bases not matched to a gene: 15. CDR3 length equals 18 residues. The CDR3 region is CASSFKLLAGGTWEEQYF. CDR3 in DNA: TGTGCCAGCAGTTTTAAGCTACTAGCGGGAGGGACGTGGGAAGAGCAGTACTTC.

This clone was seen many times. V is TRBV13 and J is TRBJ1-1, with D unresolved. Per germline, CDR1 PRHDT and CDR2 FYEKMQ (reference sequence). Deletions cut 4 bases from V and 3 bases from J, with 6 bases between. The CDR3 spans 12 residues. The DNA of the CDR3 is TGTGCCAGCAGCTGGCAGGACACTGAAGCTTTCTTT. Its protein is CASSWQDTEAFF. The entire variable domain, with the rest obtained from reference TRBV13 and TRBJ1-1, is as follows: AAGVIQSPRHLIKEKRETATLKCYPIPRHDTVYWYQQGPGQDPQFLISFYEKMQSDKGSIPDRFSAQQFSDYHSELNMSSLELGDSALYFCASSWQDTEAFFGQGTRLTVV.

This clone was seen more than once but under ten times. The chain carries TRBV10-1 and TRBJ1-1; D gene uncertain. Trimming pared 3 bases from V and 0 bases from J, leaving 11 bases between. Germline lookup yields CDR1 WNHNN and CDR2 SYGVQD (reference sequence). This CDR3 is 15 amino acids long. CDR3 region: CASSDGRTVNTEAFF. In DNA form, the CDR3 reads TGCGCCAGCAGTGACGGCAGGACTGTGAACACTGAAGCTTTCTTT.

The J gene is TRBJ1-1, the V gene TRBV2; the D gene is possibly TRBD1 (5 bases). Germline-derived CDR1 and CDR2 are SNHLY and FYNNEI. The CDR3 contains 15 residues. The V and J ends lost 6 bases and 5 bases respectively, with 19 bases between them. The CDR3 DNA reads TGTGCCAGCAGCTCGTTCTCCAGGGCGGGAACTGAAGCTTTCTTT. This gives the protein CASSSFSRAGTEAFF. Using reference TRBV2 and TRBJ1-1 for the parts outside the CDR3, the full variable domain is EPEVTQTPSHQVTQMGQEVILRCVPISNHLYFYWYRQILGQKVEFLVSFYNNEISEKSEIFDDQFSVERPDGSNFTLKIRSTKLEDSAMYFCASSSFSRAGTEAFFGQGTRLTVV.

This clone was found once. The rearrangement joins TRBV30 to TRBJ1-4, with TRBD1 as a possible D gene (5 bases). V shed 2 bases and J shed 8 bases, with 15 bases lying between them. The CDR3 consists of 14 residues. Germline V gives CDR1 GTSNPN, CDR2 SVGIG (reference sequence). DNA of the CDR3: TGTGCCTGGAGTCGCCAAGGGGTAACGGAAAAACTGTTTTTT. Encoded protein: CAWSRQGVTEKLFF.

The J gene is TRBJ2-7, the V gene TRBV11-2, with 9 positions matching TRBD1. Germline V gene sequence: CDR1 SGHAT, CDR2 FQNNGV. The CDR3 is made up of 16 amino acids. V gave up 1 base and J gave up 4 bases; unmatched junction bases: 8. CDR3 DNA: TGTGCCAGCAGCTTAGTAGGGACAGGGAATTTTTACGAGCAGTACTTC. Translated: CASSLVGTGNFYEQYF.

This sequence joins TRBV2 and TRBJ2-3, with 8 bases lining up with TRBD2. J gave up 7 bases and V 5 bases, and 5 bases lay outside the gene matches. CDR1 is SNHLY, CDR2 FYNNEI, per germline. This CDR3 is 13 amino acids long. This CDR3 reads CASSSGTRNTQYF. CDR3 in DNA: TGTGCCAGCAGTTCCGGGACTAGAAATACGCAGTATTTT.

This clone was observed a single time. J is TRBJ1-1 and V is TRBV20-1; no definite D call. Germline V gene data show CDR1 as DFQATT and CDR2 as SNEGSKA (reference sequence). The V end was cut by 4 bases, the J end by 10 bases, with 13 bases between. The CDR3 has 11 amino acids. The CDR3 DNA is TGCAGTGCTACTGGGGAGGCCTTAGCTTTCTTT. The encoded protein is CSATGEALAFF.

This rearrangement joins TRBV27 to TRBJ1-5; D call uncertain. The CDR3 extends over 15 amino acids. Trimming left V 0 bases short and J 2 bases short, with 8 bases between. Germline lookup yields CDR1 MNHEY and CDR2 SMNVEV (reference sequence). The CDR3 here is CASSLSRSGNQPQHF. The CDR3 coding sequence is TGTGCCAGCAGTTTATCGAGGTCGGGCAATCAGCCCCAGCATTTT.

The rearrangement uses TRBV9 and TRBJ2-3; no clear D gene. The ends were cut back, 4 bases at V and 0 bases at J, with 12 bases in the middle. From germline, CDR1 is SGDLS and CDR2 YYNGEE. This CDR3 is 15 amino acids long. The CDR3: CASSPRSLSTDTQYF. DNA of the CDR3: TGTGCCAGCAGCCCCCGGTCCCTGAGCACAGATACGCAGTATTTT. The whole variable domain, remainder taken from reference TRBV9 and TRBJ2-3, is DSGVTQTPKHLITATGQRVTLRCSPRSGDLSVYWYQQSLDQGLQFLIQYYNGEERAKGNILERFSAQQFPDLHSELNLSSLELGDSALYFCASSPRSLSTDTQYFGPGTRLTVL.

The chain combines TRBV2 with TRBJ2-2; the match to TRBD2 covers 11 bases. The CDR3 contains 19 residues. CDR1 and CDR2 from the germline V gene are SNHLY and FYNNEI. V dropped 7 bases and J dropped 2; count of bases not matched to a gene: 15. The chain's CDR3 is CASTESEASGGLNTGELFF. The DNA of the CDR3 is TGTGCCAGCACCGAGAGTGAGGCTAGCGGGGGGTTAAACACCGGGGAGCTGTTTTTT.

This clone was detected only a few times. This chain links TRBV19 with TRBJ1-4; TRBD1 agrees at 7 bases. Germline V gene sequence: CDR1 LNHDA, CDR2 SQIVND (reference sequence). Trimming removed 7 bases from V and 1 base from J; junction bases left unmatched: 15. The CDR3 runs 18 residues. The CDR3 loop is CASTVGDHRGETNEKLFF. The CDR3 bases are TGTGCCAGTACCGTTGGCGACCACAGGGGCGAAACTAATGAAAAACTGTTTTTT.

The chain has TRBV7-9 and TRBJ2-1; possible D gene TRBD2, 5 bases. Germline V CDR1 and CDR2: SEHNR, FQNEAQ (reference sequence). The V and J ends lost 1 base and 15 bases respectively, with 13 bases between them. The CDR3 covers 12 residues. CDR3 DNA: TGTGCCAGCAGCTTAGTAAATCGGGAACGGTTCTTC. Protein: CASSLVNRERFF. Filled out from reference TRBV7-9 and TRBJ2-1, the complete variable domain reads DTGVSQNPRHKITKRGQNVTFRCDPISEHNRLYWYRQTLGQGPEFLTYFQNEAQLEKSRLLSDRFSAERPKGSFSTLEIQRTEQGDSAMYLCASSLVNRERFFGPGTRLTVL.

This chain uses TRBV19 with TRBJ2-2; D not resolved. V shed 2 bases and J shed 6 bases, with 7 bases lying between them. The CDR3 is 13 amino acids. Germline lookup yields CDR1 LNHDA and CDR2 SQIVND (reference sequence). The CDR3 coding sequence is TGTGCCAGTAGTATACAGGATCCCGGGGAGCTGTTTTTT. The encoded protein is CASSIQDPGELFF.

The rearrangement uses TRBV12-5 and TRBJ1-1; D is perhaps TRBD1 (5 bases). The CDR3 is made up of 14 amino acids. CDR1 is LGHNT, CDR2 FRNRAP, per germline. The ends were cut back, 7 bases at V and 2 bases at J, with 14 bases in the middle. The CDR3 here is CASASRVTNTEAFF. CDR3 nucleotide sequence: TGTGCTAGTGCCAGCAGGGTTACCAACACTGAAGCTTTCTTT.

V and J are TRBV6-4 and TRBJ2-6; 11 bases align to TRBD1. The germline V gene has CDR1 MRHNA and CDR2 SNTAGT. Trimming cost V 6 bases and J 3 bases; bases outside gene matches: 10. CDR3 length equals 18 residues. The CDR3 DNA is TGTGCCAGCAGAACCGGGACAGGGGGTGCTGGTGGGGCCAACGTCCTGACTTTC. Translated, it gives CASRTGTGGAGGANVLTF.

The J gene is TRBJ2-1, the V gene TRBV5-1, with 7 bases that match TRBD1. The J segment lost 6 bases and the V segment lost 0 bases, leaving 9 bases of the junction unmatched. The germline V gene encodes CDR1 SGHRS and CDR2 YFSETQ. The CDR3 has 16 amino acids. The CDR3 here is CASSLDRTGEVNEQFF. CDR3 sequence (DNA): TGCGCCAGCAGCTTGGATCGGACAGGAGAAGTCAATGAGCAGTTCTTC.

The chain carries TRBV20-1 and TRBJ2-1; no firm D call. The V and J ends lost 5 bases and 9 bases respectively, with 11 bases between them. The CDR3 sequence is 11 residues long. Germline-derived CDR1 and CDR2 are DFQATT and SNEGSKA (reference sequence). CDR3 sequence (DNA): TGCAGTGCTTTGTTAGTTAGTGAGCAGTTCTTC. It codes for CSALLVSEQFF.

J is TRBJ1-3 and V is TRBV5-1; 11 bases agree with TRBD1. Trimming took 4 bases from V and 0 from J; bases not matched to a gene: 6. Per the germline V gene, CDR1 is SGHRS and CDR2 is YFSETQ. This CDR3 comprises 17 residues. As DNA, the CDR3 is TGCGCCAGCAGCCCCTCCGGGACAGGGGGCTCTGGAAACACCATATATTTT. Translating gives CASSPSGTGGSGNTIYF.

The rearrangement joins TRBV6-1 to TRBJ2-5; D is ambiguous. Germline assignment: CDR1 MNHNS and CDR2 SASEGT. This CDR3 has 12 amino acids. The CDR3 protein is CASGGEEKTQYF. The CDR3 nucleotides are TGTGCTTCGGGTGGAGAGGAAAAGACCCAGTACTTC.

This sequence joins TRBV11-3 and TRBJ2-2, with D maybe TRBD1 (6 bases). The CDR3 has 14 residues. Germline CDR1 reads SGHNT; CDR2 reads YENEEA. Trimming shortened V by 5 bases and J by 2 bases, and 9 bases separated the two germline ends. As DNA, the CDR3 is TGTGCCAGCAGCCGGACAGATAACACCGGGGAGCTGTTTTTT. It codes for CASSRTDNTGELFF.

J is TRBJ2-1 and V is TRBV27; 8 bases align to TRBD1. Trimming removed 4 bases from V and 3 bases from J; junction bases left unmatched: 2. Germline V lookup: CDR1 MNHEY, CDR2 SMNVEV (reference sequence). The CDR3 runs to 14 residues. CDR3 residues: CASSSGTGYNEQFF. CDR3 coding DNA: TGTGCCAGCAGTTCCGGGACAGGCTACAATGAGCAGTTCTTC.

The rearrangement joins TRBV30 to TRBJ1-5, with D unresolved. The CDR3 is 12 amino acids. The germline V and J ends were trimmed by 0 bases and 9 bases, with 9 bases remaining between them. The germline gives CDR1 GTSNPN, CDR2 SVGIG (reference sequence). CDR3 in DNA: TGTGCCTGGAGTGTACCTTCGGGGCCCCAGCATTTT. Residues: CAWSVPSGPQHF.

The chain employs TRBV29-1 and TRBJ2-6; the D is unclear. This CDR3 comprises 13 residues. Trimming stripped 6 bases from V and 0 bases from J, with 6 bases between. Germline values: CDR1 SQVTM, CDR2 ANQGSEA. For the CDR3, the DNA is TGCAGCGTAACAGCCTCTGGGGCCAACGTCCTGACTTTC. This encodes CSVTASGANVLTF.

The chain has TRBV18 and TRBJ2-1; the match to TRBD2 covers 8 bases. CDR1 is KGHSH, CDR2 LQKENI, per germline. The CDR3 runs 16 residues. V gave up 0 bases and J gave up 7 bases; unmatched junction bases: 8. DNA of the CDR3: TGTGCCAGCTCACCACCGGTGGTAGCGGGAAGAAATGAGCAGTTCTTC. This codes for CASSPPVVAGRNEQFF.

This chain links TRBV20-1 with TRBJ1-2; D gene ambiguous. The CDR3 totals 11 residues. V lost 1 base and J lost 8, with 8 bases in between. The V gene's germline CDR1 is DFQATT and CDR2 SNEGSKA (reference sequence). CDR3 in DNA: TGCAGTGCTAGAGCTAGCGGGGGCTACACCTTC. This sequence encodes CSARASGGYTF.

In nucleotides, the CDR3 is TGTGCCAGCAGCTTAACCGGAGCGATCACCGGGGAGCTGTTTTTT. Amino acids: CASSLTGAITGELFF. The V gene is TRBV7-3, the J gene TRBJ2-2; D remains ambiguous. The CDR3 has 15 residues. V was trimmed by 0 bases and J by 4 bases, leaving 9 bases between them. The germline V gene encodes CDR1 SGHTA and CDR2 FQGTGA.

This chain uses TRBV4-1 with TRBJ2-7; D possibly corresponds to TRBD2 (6 bases). Germline lookup yields CDR1 MGHRA and CDR2 YSYEKL. V lost 0 bases, J lost 4 bases, and 7 bases lay in between. The CDR3 runs 13 residues. DNA for the CDR3: TGCGCCAGCAGCCAAGAACTAGCTTACGAGCAGTACTTC. As protein: CASSQELAYEQYF.